The TCR beta chain described here comes from a study of blood T cell repertoires in COVID-19. Cohort 3 donors were reported recovered after two negative PCRs, clearance, or symptom resolution. After removal of 1 base from V and 10 bases from J, the junction contained 2 bases not matched to a gene. This CDR3 contains 12 residues. In germline, CDR1 is MGHRA, CDR2 YSYEKL. TCRdb's copy holds only in-frame clones and misses some; the assay was immunoSEQ multiplex PCR. The repertoire holds roughly 270,000 clones, with approximately 81% as singletons. This TCR was recovered from a woman in her fifties or sixties who had recovered from COVID-19. The rearrangement uses TRBV4-1 and TRBJ1-2; 8 positions match TRBD1. Sequencing was done on a sample of PBMCs or T cells enriched from blood (not recorded which). CDR3 sequence: CASSQGQGYYTF. Here the CDR3 DNA reads TGCGCCAGCAGCCAAGGACAGGGGTACTACACCTTC.